This record covers a single TCR beta chain. The data were obtained in a study of cytomegalovirus exposure and HLA in healthy donors. Researchers ran the PCR with 60 Vbeta and 13 Jbeta primers. TCRdb's table, derived via immunoSEQ multiplex PCR, lists solely in-frame clones and lacks some. The sample consists of some 120,000 clones, roughly 83% of them appearing once. The CDR3 length is 15 residues. Per germline, CDR1 SEHNR and CDR2 FQNEAQ (reference sequence). The V end was cut by 7 bases, the J end by 5 bases, with 20 bases between. The source is a man aged 18-30 years in good health and CMV-seronegative. The sequencing sample was made of PBMCs. V and J are TRBV7-9 and TRBJ2-5, with D maybe TRBD2 (5 bases). The CDR3 reads CASTTGQASGETQYF. As DNA, the CDR3 is TGTGCCAGCACCACCGGCCAGGCCTCGGGGGAGACCCAGTACTTC.